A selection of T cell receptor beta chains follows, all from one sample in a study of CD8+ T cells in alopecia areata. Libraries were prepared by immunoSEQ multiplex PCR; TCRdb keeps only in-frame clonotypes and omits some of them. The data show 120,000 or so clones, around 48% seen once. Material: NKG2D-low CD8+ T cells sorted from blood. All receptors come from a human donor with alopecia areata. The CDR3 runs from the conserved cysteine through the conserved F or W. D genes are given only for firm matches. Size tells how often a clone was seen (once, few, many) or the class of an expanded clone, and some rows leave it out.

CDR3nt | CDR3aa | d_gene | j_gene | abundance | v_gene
TGTGCCAGCAGCTTGGGTTTGGGCCCCCACAATGAGCAGTTCTTC | CASSLGLGPHNEQFF | NA | TRBJ2-1 | few | TRBV7-9
TGCAGCGTAGAAACTAGCGGGAGGGCCGATCATGAGCAGTTCTTC | CSVETSGRADHEQFF | TRBD2 | TRBJ2-1 | NA | TRBV29-1
TGCAGTGCTAGGACAGGGATGGAAGCTTTCTTT | CSARTGMEAFF | TRBD1 | TRBJ1-1 | NA | TRBV20-1
TGTGCCAGCTCCTCCGGGCAGGGGGGTCAGCCCCAGCATTTT | CASSSGQGGQPQHF | TRBD1 | TRBJ1-5 | once | TRBV27
TGTGCCTGGAGTGAGGGACAGGGCGACACAGATACGCAGTATTTT | CAWSEGQGDTDTQYF | TRBD1 | TRBJ2-3 | once | TRBV30
TGTGCCAGCCGAGAGCGTAATTCACCCCTCCACTTT | CASRERNSPLHF | NA | TRBJ1-6 | NA | TRBV27
TGCAGCGTTCCCAATGGCTACACCTTC | CSVPNGYTF | NA | TRBJ1-2 | NA | TRBV29-1
TGTGCCAGCAGCGTGACAGATACGCAGTATTTT | CASSVTDTQYF | NA | TRBJ2-3 | NA | TRBV25-1
TGCGCCAGCAGCCAAGATTGGAGCGGGACCACAGATACGCAGTATTTT | CASSQDWSGTTDTQYF | TRBD2 | TRBJ2-3 | NA | TRBV4-3
TGCAGTGTCGCGGACGGCTACGAGCAGTACTTC | CSVADGYEQYF | NA | TRBJ2-7 | NA | TRBV20-1
TGCAGCGTTGTCCCCTCACGGAACGAGCAGTACTTC | CSVVPSRNEQYF | NA | TRBJ2-7 | few | TRBV29-1
TGTGCCAGCAGCCAAGATTTGGACGACCCCACGGGGAACGAGCAGTACTTC | CASSQDLDDPTGNEQYF | NA | TRBJ2-7 | few | TRBV14
TGCAGCGTCCGCACGTGGACAGGGATCGCCAGCCAGTCCCCAAACTATGGCTACACCTTC | CSVRTWTGIASQSPNYGYTF | TRBD1 | TRBJ1-2 | few | TRBV29-1
TGCGCCAGCAGCCAAGAAAAGGGGCCTTGGAATGAGCAGTTCTTC | CASSQEKGPWNEQFF | NA | TRBJ2-1 | once | TRBV4-1
TGCGCCAGCAGCCAAGACGTTCTGGGACAGGGGGCGCGAGGCTACACCTTC | CASSQDVLGQGARGYTF | TRBD1 | TRBJ1-2 | once | TRBV4-1
TGCAGCGTCCCCGGGACAGGGGCGGGTGGCTACACCTTC | CSVPGTGAGGYTF | TRBD1 | TRBJ1-2 | NA | TRBV29-1
TGTGCCACCCGCGCCGGACCTGCCGACTACGAGCAGTACTTC | CATRAGPADYEQYF | NA | TRBJ2-7 | NA | TRBV2
TGCAGCGTTTTGGGACTAGCGGGCCCGGAGACCCAGTACTTC | CSVLGLAGPETQYF | TRBD2 | TRBJ2-5 | few | TRBV29-1